Each of the 14 T cell receptor beta chains below was sequenced from the same sample in a study of spatial heterogeneity in lung cancer. From the 5' RACE reads, TCRdb called clonotypes with MiXCR, one entry per CDR3 protein. This table has 7,000 to 8,000 distinct CDR3 sequences, under 8.5% appearing once. Described time point: sample taken at primary tumor resection. Their antigen targets remain unknown. General study points: Tumor mutation counts were tracked by expanded intratumoral alpha and beta TCR counts.

Material: lung tumor tissue, obtained at surgery. All receptors derive from a male donor with early-stage non-small cell lung cancer.

Relative to its sample, this clonotype is medium-sized. This beta chain is an unintended read in a library built for alpha chains; its size means little. The rearrangement uses TRBV10-3 and TRBJ2-3; 9 bases match TRBD2. Trimming at V came to 0 bases and at J to 3 bases, leaving 4 bases not matched to a gene. The germline V gene has CDR1 ENHRY and CDR2 SYGVKD. The CDR3 consists of 16 residues. CDR3 amino acids: CAISESLAGRTDTQYF. CDR3 nucleotide sequence: TGTGCCATCAGTGAGTCGCTAGCGGGGAGGACAGATACGCAGTATTTT.

Within the sample, this clonotype is medium-sized (0.01 to 0.1%). Found in a library prepared for alpha chains, this beta chain is an off-target read, and its abundance has little meaning. The chain uses TRBV3-1 and TRBJ2-1; a possible D gene is TRBD2 (6 bases). The germline V gene encodes CDR1 LGHDT and CDR2 YNNKEL (reference sequence). The CDR3 extends over 14 amino acids. V lost 2 bases to trimming and J lost 10 bases, with 15 bases between them. This CDR3 is CASSQIHREQEQFF. CDR3 nucleotide sequence: TGTGCCAGCAGCCAAATCCACCGGGAGCAAGAGCAGTTCTTC.

This clonotype was recorded many times. This beta chain turned up in a library designed for alpha chains; as an off-target read, its abundance says little. V gene TRBV11-2 combines with J gene TRBJ1-1, with D unclear. The CDR3 has 12 residues. CDR1 is SGHAT, CDR2 FQNNGV, per germline. Deletions cut 5 bases from V and 0 bases from J, with 4 bases between. The CDR3 bases are TGTGCCAGCAGCACCATGAACACTGAAGCTTTCTTT. Its protein product is CASSTMNTEAFF.

This clonotype has ten or more counts. Being off target in a library aimed at alpha chains, this beta chain has a size of little meaning. CDR3 sequence reads: CASSQQAGVSNEQFF. The DNA for the CDR3 is TGTGCCAGCAGCCAACAAGCGGGAGTCAGCAATGAGCAGTTCTTC. The genes are TRBV14 and TRBJ2-1, with 8 bases fitting TRBD2. V shed 2 bases, J shed 6 bases, and the junction held 6 bases outside the gene matches. Germline lookup yields CDR1 SGHDN and CDR2 FVKESK. CDR3 length: 15 residues.

With respect to this clonotype: Being off target in a library aimed at alpha chains, this beta chain has a size of little meaning. J is TRBJ2-5 and V is TRBV20-1; 7 bases match TRBD2. Per the germline V gene, CDR1 is DFQATT and CDR2 is SNEGSKA (reference sequence). CDR3 length: 14 residues. V trimming: 4 bases; J trimming: 4 bases; junction bases outside the gene matches: 9. The DNA of the CDR3 is TGCAGTGCTATTGAGGGAGGGCCCGGAGAGACCCAGTACTTC. Residues: CSAIEGGPGETQYF.

Details on this clonotype: This beta chain turned up in a library designed for alpha chains; as an off-target read, its abundance says little. The chain combines TRBV7-2 with TRBJ2-2; a weak D match, TRBD1 (6 bases). From germline, CDR1 is SGHTA and CDR2 FQGNSA. V was cut by 5 bases and J by 7 bases, with 17 bases left in between. The CDR3 has 15 amino acids. The CDR3 sequence: CASSLLEGVFGELFF. In DNA form, the CDR3 reads TGTGCCAGCAGCCTCCTCGAGGGGGTTTTCGGGGAGCTGTTTTTT. Full variable domain (outside the CDR3, taken from reference TRBV7-2 and TRBJ2-2): GAGVSQSPSNKVTEKGKDVELRCDPISGHTALYWYRQSLGQGLEFLIYFQGNSAPDKSGLPSDRFSAERTGGSVSTLTIQRTQQEDSAVYLCASSLLEGVFGELFFGEGSRLTVL.

In its sample, this clonotype is medium-sized. The library was built for alpha chains, so this beta chain is an off-target read and its size means little. The chain employs TRBV28 and TRBJ1-2, with no clear D. The V end was cut by 2 bases, the J end by 8 bases, with 12 bases between. This CDR3 has 13 residues. From germline, CDR1 is MDHEN and CDR2 SYDVKM. CDR3 nucleotide sequence: TGTGCCAGCAGTTTACCCCTACGGACGGGCTACACCTTC. Translated, it gives CASSLPLRTGYTF.

Notes on this clonotype: As an off-target read in a library built for alpha chains, this beta chain has a frequency of little significance. The chain couples TRBV28 to TRBJ2-5, with a weak D call TRBD2 (6 bases). CDR1 MDHEN and CDR2 SYDVKM come from the germline V gene. The V end lost 3 bases, the J end lost 2 bases, and 10 bases lay between the germline ends. The CDR3 loop spans 14 amino acids. CDR3 amino acids: CASSLGGPQETQYF. The CDR3 bases are TGTGCCAGCAGTTTGGGGGGACCTCAAGAGACCCAGTACTTC. Together with reference TRBV28 and TRBJ2-5, the CDR3 gives the full variable domain: DVKVTQSSRYLVKRTGEKVFLECVQDMDHENMFWYRQDPGLGLRLIYFSYDVKMKEKGDIPEGYSVSREKKERFSLILESASTNQTSMYLCASSLGGPQETQYFGPGTRLLVL.

This clonotype came up many times. Found in a library prepared for alpha chains, this beta chain is an off-target read, and its abundance has little meaning. The rearrangement uses TRBV20-1 and TRBJ1-4; D might be TRBD1 (5 bases). V was cut by 1 base and J by 0 bases, with 12 bases left in between. Germline V gene sequence: CDR1 DFQATT, CDR2 SNEGSKA (reference sequence). CDR3 length equals 16 residues. Here the CDR3 reads CSARGTDSSTNEKLFF. CDR3 DNA: TGCAGTGCTAGAGGTACCGACAGTTCAACTAATGAAAAACTGTTTTTT.

This clonotype has at least ten counts. Because the library targeted alpha chains, this beta chain is an off-target read whose size means little. J is TRBJ1-5 and V is TRBV28; no definite D call. V lost 3 bases and J lost 11, with 14 bases in between. The CDR3 has 13 amino acids. Germline-derived CDR1 and CDR2 are MDHEN and SYDVKM. CDR3 sequence: CASSLGSGVTQHF. CDR3 coding DNA: TGTGCCAGCAGTTTGGGAAGTGGGGTGACCCAGCATTTT.

This clonotype is deemed medium-sized. Within a library made for alpha chains, this beta chain is off target, and its count is uninformative. The genes are TRBV3-1 and TRBJ2-1; weak D call: TRBD1 (5 bases). Per germline, CDR1 LGHDT and CDR2 YNNKEL (reference sequence). V was shortened by 2 bases and J by 0 bases, with 14 bases between the two germline ends. This CDR3 spans 17 amino acids. The CDR3 DNA reads TGTGCCAGCAGCCAATCTTTCGGCAGGGACTCCTACAATGAGCAGTTCTTC. Translating gives CASSQSFGRDSYNEQFF.

This clonotype has ten or more counts. The library was prepared for alpha chains; this beta chain is a stray read, so its frequency means little. The chain recombines TRBV5-5 with TRBJ2-6; D call uncertain. With 6 bases removed from V and 4 bases from J, the gap between germline ends came to 11 bases. The length of the CDR3 is 14 residues. Germline V lookup: CDR1 SGHKS, CDR2 YYEKEE (reference sequence). CDR3 in DNA: TGTGCCAGCAACCCCCTGGCCGGGGCCAACGTCCTGACTTTC. Amino acid sequence: CASNPLAGANVLTF.

This clonotype is categorized as medium-sized. Little can be read into the size of this beta chain, an off-target read in a library designed for alpha chains. V usage is TRBV5-1 and J usage is TRBJ2-1; 7 nucleotides line up with TRBD1. Germline V gene data show CDR1 as SGHRS and CDR2 as YFSETQ. V shed 7 bases and J 4 bases; nucleotides not matched to a gene: 8. There are 14 residues in the CDR3. CDR3 nucleotide sequence: TGCGCCAGCCGGGCCGGACAGGTGTACAATGAGCAGTTCTTC. This gives the protein CASRAGQVYNEQFF.

At least ten counts were recorded for this clonotype. Because this beta chain is a stray read in a library intended to capture alpha chains, its abundance should not be given much weight. The chain carries TRBV20-1 and TRBJ2-1; 8 bases map to TRBD2. The ends lost 8 bases at V and 8 bases at J; junction bases unmatched: 11. The CDR3 spans 13 residues. Germline V gene lookup returns CDR1 DFQATT and CDR2 SNEGSKA (reference sequence). Written as DNA, the CDR3 is TGCAGTTTTAGCGGGATGTCCCCGCATGAGCAGTTCTTC. Protein product: CSFSGMSPHEQFF.